This T cell receptor (beta chain) was obtained from a study of T cell changes during pregnancy in multiple sclerosis. The data were produced by immunoSEQ multiplex PCR, yet TCRdb's version contains in-frame clones alone and is incomplete. The data show 77,000 or so clones, just under 95% seen once. Germline CDR1 is KGHSH and CDR2 is LQKENI. Trimming shortened V by 3 bases and J by 10 bases, and 24 bases separated the two germline ends. CDR3 size: 16 residues. The receptor comes from a female donor in good health, enrolled as a control in a pregnancy study. The sequencing here drew on peripheral blood, taken in the second trimester of pregnancy. The chain couples TRBV18 to TRBJ1-1, with D tentatively TRBD1 (6 bases). CDR3 DNA sequence: TGTGCCAGCTCACCCCGACAGGATGATGGCCTTGTGATAGCTTTCTTT. It is translated as CASSPRQDDGLVIAFF.